The clone carrying this T cell receptor (beta chain) occurred many times. No antigen is known for it. Germline-derived CDR1 and CDR2 are SGHAT and FQNNGV. V was cut by 6 bases and J by 0 bases, with 6 bases left in between. The CDR3 runs 13 residues. The data were taken from a study of T cells in Graves' hyperthyroidism and ophthalmopathy. The study, taken as a whole, reports: Onset of ophthalmopathy came a median about 6.5 months after the model predicted it. In blood, most of the thyroid clonotypes expanded above 0.001 were also present.

Authors of the study amplified TCR beta CDR3 regions from RNA transcripts. TCR CDR3 underwent first-round RT-PCR with the HTBI primer set. TCRdb re-derived calls from the multiplex PCR reads in MiXCR, one entry per CDR3 protein. Of about 500,000 distinct CDR3 sequences listed, 35% to 50% are singletons. Uncontrolled infection, other autoimmune disease, pregnancy or lactation disqualified patients from enrolment. V is TRBV11-2 and J is TRBJ1-3, with D unclear. The sequence derives from an adult woman with Graves' disease, either hyperthyroidism or ophthalmopathy (not recorded which). The sequencing input was peripheral blood or thyroid tissue (not recorded which). CDR3 sequence reads: CASRQSSGNTIYF. As DNA, the CDR3 is TGTGCCAGCAGGCAGAGCTCTGGAAACACCATATATTTT.